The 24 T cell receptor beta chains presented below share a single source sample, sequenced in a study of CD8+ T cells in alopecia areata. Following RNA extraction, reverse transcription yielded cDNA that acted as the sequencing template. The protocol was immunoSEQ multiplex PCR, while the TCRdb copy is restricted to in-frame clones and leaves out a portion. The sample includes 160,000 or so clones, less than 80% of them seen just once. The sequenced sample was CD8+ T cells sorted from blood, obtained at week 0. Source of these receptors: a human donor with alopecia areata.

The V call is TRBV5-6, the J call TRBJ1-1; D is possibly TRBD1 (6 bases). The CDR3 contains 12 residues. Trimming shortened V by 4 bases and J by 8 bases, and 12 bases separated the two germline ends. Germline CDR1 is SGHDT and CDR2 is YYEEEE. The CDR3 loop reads CASSGHRVEAFF. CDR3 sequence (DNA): TGTGCCAGCAGCGGCCACAGGGTGGAAGCTTTCTTT.

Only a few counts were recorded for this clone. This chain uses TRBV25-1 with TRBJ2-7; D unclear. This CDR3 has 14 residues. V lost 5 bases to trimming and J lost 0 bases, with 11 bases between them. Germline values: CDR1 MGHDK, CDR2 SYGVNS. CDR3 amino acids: CASSNSRSSYEQYF. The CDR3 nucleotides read TGTGCCAGCAGTAACTCCAGGAGCTCCTACGAGCAGTACTTC.

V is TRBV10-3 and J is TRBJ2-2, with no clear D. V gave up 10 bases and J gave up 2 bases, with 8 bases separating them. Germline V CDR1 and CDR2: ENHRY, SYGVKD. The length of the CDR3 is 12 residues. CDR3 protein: CATLENTGELFF. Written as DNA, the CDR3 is TGTGCCACCCTTGAAAACACCGGGGAGCTGTTTTTT.

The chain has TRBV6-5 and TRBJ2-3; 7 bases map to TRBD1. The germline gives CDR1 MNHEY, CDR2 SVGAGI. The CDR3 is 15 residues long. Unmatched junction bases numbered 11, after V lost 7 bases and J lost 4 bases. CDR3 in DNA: TGTGCCAGCACAAGACAGGGCAGGTTTTCAGATACGCAGTATTTT. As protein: CASTRQGRFSDTQYF.

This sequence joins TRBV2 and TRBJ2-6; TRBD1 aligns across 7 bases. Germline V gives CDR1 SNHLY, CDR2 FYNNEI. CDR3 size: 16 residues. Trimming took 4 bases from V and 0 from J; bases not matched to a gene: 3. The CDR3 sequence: CASSGTGISGANVLTF. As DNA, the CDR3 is TGTGCCAGCAGTGGGACAGGAATCTCTGGGGCCAACGTCCTGACTTTC.

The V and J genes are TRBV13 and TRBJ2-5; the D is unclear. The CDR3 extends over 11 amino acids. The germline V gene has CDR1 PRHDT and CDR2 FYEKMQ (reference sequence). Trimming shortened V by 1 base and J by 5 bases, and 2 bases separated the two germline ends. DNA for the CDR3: TGTGCCAGCAGCTTAGCTGAGACCCAGTACTTC. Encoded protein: CASSLAETQYF. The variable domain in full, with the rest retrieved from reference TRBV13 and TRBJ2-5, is AAGVIQSPRHLIKEKRETATLKCYPIPRHDTVYWYQQGPGQDPQFLISFYEKMQSDKGSIPDRFSAQQFSDYHSELNMSSLELGDSALYFCASSLAETQYFGPGTRLLVL.

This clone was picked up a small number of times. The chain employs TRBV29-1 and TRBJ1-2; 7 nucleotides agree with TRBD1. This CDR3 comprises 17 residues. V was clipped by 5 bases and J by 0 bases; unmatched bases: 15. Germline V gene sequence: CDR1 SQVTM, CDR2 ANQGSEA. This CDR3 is CSVILQGPLQSNYGYTF. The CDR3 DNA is TGCAGCGTTATCCTACAGGGGCCTTTACAATCTAACTATGGCTACACCTTC.

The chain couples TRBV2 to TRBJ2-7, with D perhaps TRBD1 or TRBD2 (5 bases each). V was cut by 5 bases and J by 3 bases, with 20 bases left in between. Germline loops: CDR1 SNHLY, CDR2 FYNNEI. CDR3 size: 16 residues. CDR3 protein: CASSLGHRDPLYEQYF. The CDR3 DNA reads TGTGCCAGCAGTTTAGGACACCGGGACCCCCTCTACGAGCAGTACTTC.

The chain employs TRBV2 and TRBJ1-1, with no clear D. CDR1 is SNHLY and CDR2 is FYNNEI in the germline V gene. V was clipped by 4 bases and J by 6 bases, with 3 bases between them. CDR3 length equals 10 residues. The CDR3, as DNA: TGTGCCAGCAGTGGAGCTGAAGCTTTCTTT. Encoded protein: CASSGAEAFF. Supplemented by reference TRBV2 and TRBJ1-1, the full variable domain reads EPEVTQTPSHQVTQMGQEVILRCVPISNHLYFYWYRQILGQKVEFLVSFYNNEISEKSEIFDDQFSVERPDGSNFTLKIRSTKLEDSAMYFCASSGAEAFFGQGTRLTVV.

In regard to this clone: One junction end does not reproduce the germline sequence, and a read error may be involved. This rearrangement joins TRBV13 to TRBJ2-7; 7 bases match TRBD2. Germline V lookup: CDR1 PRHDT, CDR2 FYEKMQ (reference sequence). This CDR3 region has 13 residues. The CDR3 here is CASSLGTSKYRDF. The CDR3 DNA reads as TGTGCCAGCAGCTTAGGGACTAGCAAATATCGCGACTTC.

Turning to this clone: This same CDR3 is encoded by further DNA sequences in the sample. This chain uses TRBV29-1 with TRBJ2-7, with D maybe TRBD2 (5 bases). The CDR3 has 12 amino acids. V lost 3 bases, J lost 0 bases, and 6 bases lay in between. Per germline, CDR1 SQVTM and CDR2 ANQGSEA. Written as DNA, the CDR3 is TGCAGCGTTGAGGGGAGCTCCTACGAGCAGTACTTC. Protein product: CSVEGSSYEQYF.

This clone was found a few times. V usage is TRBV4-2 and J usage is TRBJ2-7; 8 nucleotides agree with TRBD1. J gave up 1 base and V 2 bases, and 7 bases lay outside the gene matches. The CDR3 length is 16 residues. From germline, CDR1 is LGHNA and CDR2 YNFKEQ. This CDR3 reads CASSQPPDRVSYEQYF. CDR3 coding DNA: TGTGCCAGCAGCCAACCCCCGGACAGGGTTTCCTACGAGCAGTACTTC.

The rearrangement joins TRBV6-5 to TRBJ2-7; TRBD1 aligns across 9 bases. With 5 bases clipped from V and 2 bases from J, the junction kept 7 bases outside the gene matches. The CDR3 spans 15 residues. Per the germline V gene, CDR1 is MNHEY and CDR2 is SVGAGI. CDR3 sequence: CASSVGQGRTYEQYF. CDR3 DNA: TGTGCCAGCAGTGTAGGACAGGGGAGGACCTACGAGCAGTACTTC.

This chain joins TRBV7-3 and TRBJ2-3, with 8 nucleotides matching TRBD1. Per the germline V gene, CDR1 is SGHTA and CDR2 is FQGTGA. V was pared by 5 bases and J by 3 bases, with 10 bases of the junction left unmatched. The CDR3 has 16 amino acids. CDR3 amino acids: CASSPPGGRATDTQYF. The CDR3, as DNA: TGTGCCAGCAGCCCCCCAGGGGGCAGGGCAACAGATACGCAGTATTTT.

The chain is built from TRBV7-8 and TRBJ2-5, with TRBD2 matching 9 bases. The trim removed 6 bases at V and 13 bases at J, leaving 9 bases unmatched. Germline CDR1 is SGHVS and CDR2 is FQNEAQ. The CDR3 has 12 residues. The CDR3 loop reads CASSLGLALRYF. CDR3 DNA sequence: TGTGCCAGCAGTTTGGGACTAGCCCTACGGTACTTC.

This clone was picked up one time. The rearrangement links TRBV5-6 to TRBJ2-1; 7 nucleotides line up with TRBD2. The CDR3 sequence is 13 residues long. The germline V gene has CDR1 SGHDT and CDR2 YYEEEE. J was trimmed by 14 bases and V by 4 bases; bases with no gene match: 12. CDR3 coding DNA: TGTGCCAGCAGCCCGGGGAGGGTGAGGGGCGAGTTCTTC. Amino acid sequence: CASSPGRVRGEFF.

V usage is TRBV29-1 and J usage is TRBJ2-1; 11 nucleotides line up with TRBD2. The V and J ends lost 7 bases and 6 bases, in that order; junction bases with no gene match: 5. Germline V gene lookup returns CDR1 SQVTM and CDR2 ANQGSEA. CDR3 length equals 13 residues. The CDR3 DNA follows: TGCAGCGCCCCTAGCGGGGGGTTCAATGAGCAGTTCTTC. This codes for CSAPSGGFNEQFF.

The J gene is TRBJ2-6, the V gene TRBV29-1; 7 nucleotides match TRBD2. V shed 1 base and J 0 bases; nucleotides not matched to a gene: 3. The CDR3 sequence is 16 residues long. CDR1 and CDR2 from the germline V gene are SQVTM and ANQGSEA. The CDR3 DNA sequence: TGCAGCGTTGAAGTTTGGGACTACTCTGGGGCCAACGTCCTGACTTTC. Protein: CSVEVWDYSGANVLTF.

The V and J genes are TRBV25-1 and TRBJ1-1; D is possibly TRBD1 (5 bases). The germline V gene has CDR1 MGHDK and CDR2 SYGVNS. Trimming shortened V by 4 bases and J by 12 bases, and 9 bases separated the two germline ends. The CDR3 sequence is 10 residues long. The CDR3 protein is CASSATATFF. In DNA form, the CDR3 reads TGTGCCAGCAGTGCGACAGCGACTTTCTTT.

CDR3 DNA: TGTGCCAGCAGCCGCCGGGACAAACCCTACGAGCAGTACTTC. This gives the protein CASSRRDKPYEQYF. The chain recombines TRBV6-1 with TRBJ2-7; D is possibly TRBD1 (6 bases). The CDR3 has 14 amino acids. Trimming removed 6 bases from V and 2 bases from J, with 14 bases in between. Germline V gene data show CDR1 as MNHNS and CDR2 as SASEGT.

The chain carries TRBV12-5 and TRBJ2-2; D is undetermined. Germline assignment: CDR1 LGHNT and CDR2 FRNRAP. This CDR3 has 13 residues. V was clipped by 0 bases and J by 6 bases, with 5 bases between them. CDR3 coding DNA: TGTGCTAGTGGTTTGGTATTATCCGGGGAGCTGTTTTTT. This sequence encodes CASGLVLSGELFF.

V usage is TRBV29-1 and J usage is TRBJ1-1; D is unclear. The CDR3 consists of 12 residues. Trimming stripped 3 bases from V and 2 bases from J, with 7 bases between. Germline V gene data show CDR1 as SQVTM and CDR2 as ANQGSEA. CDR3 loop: CSVDETNTEAFF. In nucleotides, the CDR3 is TGCAGCGTTGATGAGACAAACACTGAAGCTTTCTTT.

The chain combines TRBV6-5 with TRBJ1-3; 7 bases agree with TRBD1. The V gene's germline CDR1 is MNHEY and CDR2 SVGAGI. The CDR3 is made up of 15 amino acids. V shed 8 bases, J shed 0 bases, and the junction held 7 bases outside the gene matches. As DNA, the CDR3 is TGTGCCAGCTCGGGACAGCCAGGCTCTGGAAACACCATATATTTT. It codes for CASSGQPGSGNTIYF.

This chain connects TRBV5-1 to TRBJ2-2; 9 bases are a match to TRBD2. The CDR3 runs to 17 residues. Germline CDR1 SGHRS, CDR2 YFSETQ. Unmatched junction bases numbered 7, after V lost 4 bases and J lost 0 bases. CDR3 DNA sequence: TGCGCCAGCAGCCCCCCAGGCGGGGGGGCGAACACCGGGGAGCTGTTTTTT. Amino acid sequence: CASSPPGGGANTGELFF.